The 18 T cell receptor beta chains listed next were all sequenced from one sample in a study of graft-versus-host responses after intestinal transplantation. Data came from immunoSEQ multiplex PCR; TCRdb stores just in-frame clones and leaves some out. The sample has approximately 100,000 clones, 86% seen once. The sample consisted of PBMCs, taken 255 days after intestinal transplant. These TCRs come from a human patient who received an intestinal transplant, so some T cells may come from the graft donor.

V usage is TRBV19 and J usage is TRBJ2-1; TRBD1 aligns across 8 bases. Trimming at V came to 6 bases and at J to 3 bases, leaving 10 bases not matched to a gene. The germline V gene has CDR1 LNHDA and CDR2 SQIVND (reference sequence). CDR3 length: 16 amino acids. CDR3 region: CASSSRGLALYNEQFF. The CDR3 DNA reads TGTGCCAGTAGCTCCAGGGGGCTAGCGCTCTACAATGAGCAGTTCTTC.

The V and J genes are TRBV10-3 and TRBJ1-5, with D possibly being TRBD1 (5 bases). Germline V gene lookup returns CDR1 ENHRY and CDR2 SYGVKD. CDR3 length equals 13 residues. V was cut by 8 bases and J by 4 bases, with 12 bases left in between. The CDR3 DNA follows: TGTGCCATCCGGGACGGCAATAATCAGCCCCAGCATTTT. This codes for CAIRDGNNQPQHF.

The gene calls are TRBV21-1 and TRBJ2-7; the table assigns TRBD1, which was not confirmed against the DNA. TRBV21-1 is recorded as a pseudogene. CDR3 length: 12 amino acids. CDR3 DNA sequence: TGTGCCAGCAGCAAAGACAGGTACGAGCAGTACTTC. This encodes CASSKDRYEQYF.

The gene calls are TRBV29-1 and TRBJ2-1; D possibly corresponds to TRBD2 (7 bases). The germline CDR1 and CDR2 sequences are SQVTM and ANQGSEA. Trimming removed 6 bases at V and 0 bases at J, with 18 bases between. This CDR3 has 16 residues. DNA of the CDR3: TGCAGCGTCCGTTGGGGGGGGCTTATCTCCTACAATGAGCAGTTCTTC. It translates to CSVRWGGLISYNEQFF.

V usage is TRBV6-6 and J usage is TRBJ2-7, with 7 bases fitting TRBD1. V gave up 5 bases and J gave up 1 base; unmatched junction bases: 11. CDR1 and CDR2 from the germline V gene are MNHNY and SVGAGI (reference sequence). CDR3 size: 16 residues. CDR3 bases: TGTGCCAGCAGTCACCTAGGACAGGAGGCGTCCTACGAGCAGTACTTC. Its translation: CASSHLGQEASYEQYF.

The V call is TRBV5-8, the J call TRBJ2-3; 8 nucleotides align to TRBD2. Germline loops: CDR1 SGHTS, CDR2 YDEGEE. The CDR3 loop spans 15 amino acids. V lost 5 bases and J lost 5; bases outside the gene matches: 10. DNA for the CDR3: TGTGCCAGCAGTTCTAAAGGACTAGCTGGAGATACGCAGTATTTT. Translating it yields CASSSKGLAGDTQYF.

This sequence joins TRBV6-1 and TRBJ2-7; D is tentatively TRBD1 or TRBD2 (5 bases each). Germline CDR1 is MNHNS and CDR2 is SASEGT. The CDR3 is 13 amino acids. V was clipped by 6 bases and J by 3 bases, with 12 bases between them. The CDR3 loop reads CASSQGRGYEQYF. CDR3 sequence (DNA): TGTGCCAGCAGCCAGGGCCGGGGCTACGAGCAGTACTTC.

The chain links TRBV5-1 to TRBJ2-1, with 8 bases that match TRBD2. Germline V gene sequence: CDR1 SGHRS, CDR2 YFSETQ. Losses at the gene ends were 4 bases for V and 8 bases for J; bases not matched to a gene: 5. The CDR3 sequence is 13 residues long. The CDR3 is CASSPRLAHEQFF. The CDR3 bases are TGCGCCAGCAGCCCCCGACTAGCGCATGAGCAGTTCTTC.

The CDR3 protein is CASSLRVWGTGGTEAFF. As DNA, the CDR3 is TGTGCCAGCAGTTTAAGGGTTTGGGGGACAGGAGGGACTGAAGCTTTCTTT. V is TRBV27 and J is TRBJ1-1, with TRBD1 identical over 8 bases. The germline V gene encodes CDR1 MNHEY and CDR2 SMNVEV (reference sequence). The CDR3 totals 17 residues. V lost 2 bases, J lost 5 bases, and 13 bases stayed unmatched.

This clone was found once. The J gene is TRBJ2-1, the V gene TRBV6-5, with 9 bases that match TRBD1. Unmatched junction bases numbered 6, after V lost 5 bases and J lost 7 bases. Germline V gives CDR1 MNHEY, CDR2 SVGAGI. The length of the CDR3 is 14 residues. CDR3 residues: CASSQQGAMNEQFF. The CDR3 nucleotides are TGTGCCAGCAGTCAACAGGGGGCTATGAATGAGCAGTTCTTC.

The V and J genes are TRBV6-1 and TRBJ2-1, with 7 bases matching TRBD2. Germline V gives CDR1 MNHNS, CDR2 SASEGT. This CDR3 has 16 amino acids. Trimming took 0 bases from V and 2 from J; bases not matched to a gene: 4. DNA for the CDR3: TGTGCCAGCAGTGAAGCGGAGGGGAGGGCCTACAATGAGCAGTTCTTC. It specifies CASSEAEGRAYNEQFF.

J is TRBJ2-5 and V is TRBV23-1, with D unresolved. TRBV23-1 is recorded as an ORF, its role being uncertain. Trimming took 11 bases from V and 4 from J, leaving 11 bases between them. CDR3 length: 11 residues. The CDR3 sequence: CACADRETQYF. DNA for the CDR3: TGCGCCTGCGCAGATCGAGAGACCCAGTACTTC.

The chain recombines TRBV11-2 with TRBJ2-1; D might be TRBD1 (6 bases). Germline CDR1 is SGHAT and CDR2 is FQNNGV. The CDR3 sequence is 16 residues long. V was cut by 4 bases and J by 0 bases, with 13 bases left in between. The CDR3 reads CASSYWDTLSYNEQFF. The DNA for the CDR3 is TGTGCCAGCAGCTACTGGGACACCCTCTCCTACAATGAGCAGTTCTTC.

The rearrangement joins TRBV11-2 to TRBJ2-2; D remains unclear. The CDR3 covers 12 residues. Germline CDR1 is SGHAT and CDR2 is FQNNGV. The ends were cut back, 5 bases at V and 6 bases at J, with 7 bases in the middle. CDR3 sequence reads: CASSLKSGELFF. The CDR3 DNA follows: TGTGCCAGCAGCCTTAAGTCCGGGGAGCTGTTTTTT.

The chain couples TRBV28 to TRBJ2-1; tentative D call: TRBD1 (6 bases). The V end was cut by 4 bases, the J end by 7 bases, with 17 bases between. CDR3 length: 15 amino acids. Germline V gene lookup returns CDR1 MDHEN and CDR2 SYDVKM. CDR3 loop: CASSSKQGALNEQFF. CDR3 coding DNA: TGTGCCAGCAGTTCCAAACAGGGTGCCCTTAATGAGCAGTTCTTC.

CDR3 loop: CASSLSGQGGSLSSYEQYF. In DNA form, the CDR3 reads TGTGCCAGCAGTTTATCCGGACAGGGGGGGTCCCTCAGCTCCTACGAGCAGTACTTC. The J gene is TRBJ2-7, the V gene TRBV27; 10 bases are a match to TRBD1. This CDR3 region has 19 residues. The junction had 11 bases not matched to a gene; V was cut back by 0 bases and J by 0 bases. The germline gives CDR1 MNHEY, CDR2 SMNVEV (reference sequence).

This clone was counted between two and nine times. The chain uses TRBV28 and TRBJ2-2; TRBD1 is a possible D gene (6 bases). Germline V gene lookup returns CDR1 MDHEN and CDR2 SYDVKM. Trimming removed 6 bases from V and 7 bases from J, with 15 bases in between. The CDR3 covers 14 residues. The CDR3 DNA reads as TGTGCCAGCAGCTCACAGGGCGAGGGCGGGGAGCTGTTTTTT. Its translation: CASSSQGEGGELFF.

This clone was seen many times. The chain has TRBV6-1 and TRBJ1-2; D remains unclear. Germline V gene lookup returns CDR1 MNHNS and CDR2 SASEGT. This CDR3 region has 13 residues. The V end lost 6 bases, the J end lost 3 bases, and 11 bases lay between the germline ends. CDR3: CASSGLGHYGYTF. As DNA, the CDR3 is TGTGCCAGCAGCGGACTAGGGCACTATGGCTACACCTTC.